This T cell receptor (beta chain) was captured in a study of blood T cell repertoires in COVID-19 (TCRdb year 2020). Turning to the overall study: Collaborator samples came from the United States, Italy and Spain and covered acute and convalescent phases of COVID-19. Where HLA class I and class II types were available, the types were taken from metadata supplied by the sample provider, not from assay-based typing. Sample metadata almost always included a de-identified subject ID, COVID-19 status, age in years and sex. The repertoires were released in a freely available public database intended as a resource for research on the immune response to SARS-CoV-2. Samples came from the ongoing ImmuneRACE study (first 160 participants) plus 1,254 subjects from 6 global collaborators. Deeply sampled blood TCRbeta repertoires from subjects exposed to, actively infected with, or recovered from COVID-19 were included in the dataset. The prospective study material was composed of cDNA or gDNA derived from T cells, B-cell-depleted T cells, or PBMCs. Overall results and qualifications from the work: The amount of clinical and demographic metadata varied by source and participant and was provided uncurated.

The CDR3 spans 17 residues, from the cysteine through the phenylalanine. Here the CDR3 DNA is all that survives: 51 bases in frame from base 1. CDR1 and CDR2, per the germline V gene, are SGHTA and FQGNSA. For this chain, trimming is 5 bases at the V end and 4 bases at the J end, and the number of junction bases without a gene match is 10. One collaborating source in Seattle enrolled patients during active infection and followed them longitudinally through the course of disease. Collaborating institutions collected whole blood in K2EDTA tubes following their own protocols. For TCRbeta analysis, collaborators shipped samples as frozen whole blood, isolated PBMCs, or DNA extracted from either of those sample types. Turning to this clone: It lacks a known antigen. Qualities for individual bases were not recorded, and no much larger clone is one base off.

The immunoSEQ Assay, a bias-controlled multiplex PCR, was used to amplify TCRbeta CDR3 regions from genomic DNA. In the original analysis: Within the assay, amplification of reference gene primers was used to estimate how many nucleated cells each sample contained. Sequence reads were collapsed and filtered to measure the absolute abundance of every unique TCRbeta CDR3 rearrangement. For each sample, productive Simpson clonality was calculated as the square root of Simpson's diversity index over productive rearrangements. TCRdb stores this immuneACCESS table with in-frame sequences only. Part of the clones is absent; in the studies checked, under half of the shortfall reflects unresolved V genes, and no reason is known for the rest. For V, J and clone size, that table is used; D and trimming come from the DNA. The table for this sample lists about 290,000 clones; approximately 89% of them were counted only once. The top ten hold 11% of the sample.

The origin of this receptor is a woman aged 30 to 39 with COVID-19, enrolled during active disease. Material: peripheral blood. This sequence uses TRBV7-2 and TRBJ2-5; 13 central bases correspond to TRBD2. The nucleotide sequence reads TGTGCCAGCAGCCCCCCCCCGGGACTAGCGGGGTCAGAGACCCAGTACTTC. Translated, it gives CASSPPPGLAGSETQYF. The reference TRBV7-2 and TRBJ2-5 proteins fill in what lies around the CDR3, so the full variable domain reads GAGVSQSPSNKVTEKGKDVELRCDPISGHTALYWYRQSLGQGLEFLIYFQGNSAPDKSGLPSDRFSAERTGGSVSTLTIQRTQQEDSAVYLCASSPPPGLAGSETQYFGPGTRLLVL.